This T cell receptor (beta chain) was documented in a study of shared T cell receptors in the human thymus. The protocol was immunoSEQ multiplex PCR, while the TCRdb copy is restricted to in-frame clones and leaves out a portion. The table lists about 660,000 clones, roughly 90% of them singletons, with 0.0085% to 0.012% in the top ten. The germline gives CDR1 GTSNPN, CDR2 SVGIG (reference sequence). V was shortened by 1 base and J by 3 bases, with 12 bases between the two germline ends. The CDR3 totals 14 residues. The data were also submitted as part of a second study, on human thymus T cells.

The chain has TRBV30 and TRBJ1-2; maybe TRBD1 (6 bases). The sequenced material came from thymocytes. The receptor was isolated from a boy under two years old with a congenital heart defect. CDR3 protein: CAWSAGKGDYGYTF. In nucleotides, the CDR3 is TGTGCCTGGAGTGCGGGAAAGGGGGACTATGGCTACACCTTC. Variable domain in full (rest from reference TRBV30 and TRBJ1-2): SQTIHQWPATLVQPVGSPLSLECTVEGTSNPNLYWYRQAAGRGLQLLFYSVGIGQISSEVPQNLSASRPQDRQFILSSKKLLLSDSGFYLCAWSAGKGDYGYTFGSGTRLTVV.